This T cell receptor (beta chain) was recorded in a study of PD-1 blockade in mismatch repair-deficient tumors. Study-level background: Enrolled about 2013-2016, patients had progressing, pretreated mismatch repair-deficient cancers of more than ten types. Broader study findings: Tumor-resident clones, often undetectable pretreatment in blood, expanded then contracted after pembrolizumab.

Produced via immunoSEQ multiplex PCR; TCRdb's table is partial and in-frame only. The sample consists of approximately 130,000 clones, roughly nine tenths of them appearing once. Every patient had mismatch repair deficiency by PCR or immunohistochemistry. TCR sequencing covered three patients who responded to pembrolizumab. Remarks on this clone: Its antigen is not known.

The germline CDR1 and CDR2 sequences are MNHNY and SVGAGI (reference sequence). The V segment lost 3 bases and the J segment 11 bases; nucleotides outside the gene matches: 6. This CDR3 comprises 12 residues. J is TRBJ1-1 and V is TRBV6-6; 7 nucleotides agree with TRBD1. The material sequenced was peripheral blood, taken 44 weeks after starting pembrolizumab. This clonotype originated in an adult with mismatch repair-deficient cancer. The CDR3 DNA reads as TGTGCCAGCAGTTATCCGGGACAGTGGGCTTTCTTT. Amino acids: CASSYPGQWAFF.